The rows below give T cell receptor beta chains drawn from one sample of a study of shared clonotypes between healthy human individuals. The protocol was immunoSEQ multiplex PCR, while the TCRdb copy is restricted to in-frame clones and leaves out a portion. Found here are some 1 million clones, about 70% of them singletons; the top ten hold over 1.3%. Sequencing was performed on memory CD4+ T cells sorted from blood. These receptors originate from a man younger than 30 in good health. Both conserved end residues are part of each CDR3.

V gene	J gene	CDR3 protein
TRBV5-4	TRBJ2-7	CASSAIAGGPSSDYEQYF
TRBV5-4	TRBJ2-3	CASSLSGSDTQYF
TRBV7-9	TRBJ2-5	CASSFGPSANSGQYF
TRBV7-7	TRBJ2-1	CASSLASAEQFF
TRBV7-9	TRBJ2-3	CASSLVGDTQYF
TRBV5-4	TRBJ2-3	CASSARDGTDTQYF
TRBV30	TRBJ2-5	CAWGLGKRLETQYF
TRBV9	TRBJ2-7	CASSPRGGNMQYF
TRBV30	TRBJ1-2	CAWSITTRSGGGYGYTF
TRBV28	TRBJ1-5	CASSFGLIGGQPQHF
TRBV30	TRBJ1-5	CAWSVDGNQPQHF
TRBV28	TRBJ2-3	CASSPPTELTDTQYF
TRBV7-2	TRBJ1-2	CASSSTSGRGYTF
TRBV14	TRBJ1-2	CASSLGPRGGYTF
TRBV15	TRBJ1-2	CATSRDRGSNYGYTF
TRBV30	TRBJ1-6	CACRGQGYSPLHF